These 26 T cell receptor beta chains were sequenced from one sample in a study of technical replicates of blood from a handful of donors. TCRdb keeps only in-frame clones here, not all; method: immunoSEQ multiplex PCR. The table lists about 100,000 clones, nearly 97% of them singletons, with 0.22% in the top ten. Sequencing was performed on T cells isolated from PBMCs. These receptors were collected from a human donor in good health.

The chain uses TRBV25-1 and TRBJ2-7; TRBD1 agrees at 9 bases. Trimming cost V 4 bases and J 5 bases; bases outside gene matches: 6. The germline V gene encodes CDR1 MGHDK and CDR2 SYGVNS. The CDR3 runs 14 residues. CDR3 region: CASSADRGVDEQYF. CDR3 in DNA: TGTGCCAGCAGTGCGGACAGGGGTGTGGACGAGCAGTACTTC.

The chain recombines TRBV28 with TRBJ1-5; 7 bases line up with TRBD1. Germline-derived CDR1 and CDR2 are MDHEN and SYDVKM. The junction had 28 bases not matched to a gene; V was cut back by 3 bases and J by 5 bases. The CDR3 runs to 22 residues. The CDR3: CASSLVRGADRFSLVGHQPQHF. The DNA for the CDR3 is TGTGCCAGCAGTTTGGTCAGGGGAGCGGACAGGTTTTCTCTGGTCGGCCATCAGCCCCAGCATTTT.

The V call is TRBV6-1, the J call TRBJ2-1, with 10 bases matching TRBD2. The CDR3 has 18 amino acids. The germline CDR1 and CDR2 sequences are MNHNS and SASEGT. With 4 bases clipped from V and 8 bases from J, the junction kept 17 bases outside the gene matches. CDR3: CASSGGTLAGYYGDEQFF. The CDR3 DNA is TGTGCCAGCAGTGGAGGGACACTAGCGGGATATTATGGTGATGAGCAGTTCTTC.

With regard to this clone: The sample carries other DNA sequences with the same CDR3. The chain combines TRBV5-4 with TRBJ2-7; 10 bases agree with TRBD2. Losses at the gene ends were 0 bases for V and 5 bases for J; bases not matched to a gene: 2. Germline assignment: CDR1 SGHNT and CDR2 YYREEE (reference sequence). CDR3 length equals 14 residues. CDR3 sequence: CASSLGLAGDEQYF. CDR3 DNA sequence: TGTGCCAGCAGCTTGGGGCTAGCGGGAGACGAGCAGTACTTC.

V and J are TRBV14 and TRBJ1-2; TRBD1 is a possible D gene (5 bases). The CDR3 spans 14 residues. Trimming removed 3 bases from V and 4 bases from J, with 12 bases in between. Germline V gives CDR1 SGHDN, CDR2 FVKESK. The CDR3 reads CASSQRGGSYGYTF. CDR3 DNA sequence: TGTGCCAGCAGCCAGAGGGGCGGGAGCTATGGCTACACCTTC.

The chain has TRBV2 and TRBJ1-4; D may be TRBD1 (6 bases). The germline V gene has CDR1 SNHLY and CDR2 FYNNEI. The ends were cut back, 6 bases at V and 2 bases at J, with 10 bases in the middle. The CDR3 covers 14 residues. In DNA, the CDR3 is TGTGCCAGCAGGATGGGGGCGACTAATGAAAAACTGTTTTTT. Its protein product is CASRMGATNEKLFF.

The rearrangement links TRBV4-1 to TRBJ1-5; 7 bases fit TRBD1. CDR3 length equals 18 residues. Germline V gene data show CDR1 as MGHRA and CDR2 as YSYEKL. The V segment lost 0 bases and the J segment 7 bases; nucleotides outside the gene matches: 15. In nucleotides, the CDR3 is TGCGCCAGCAGCCAAGATCCCTCCTCGACAGGGATGAGACAGCCCCAGCATTTT. It is translated as CASSQDPSSTGMRQPQHF.

Only one count was recorded for this clone. This chain links TRBV5-6 with TRBJ2-7, with 10 bases fitting TRBD2. Unmatched junction bases numbered 7, after V lost 3 bases and J lost 1 base. The CDR3 extends over 16 amino acids. In germline, CDR1 is SGHDT, CDR2 YYEEEE. CDR3 loop: CASSSYGSGRSYEQYF. The CDR3 DNA reads as TGTGCCAGCAGCTCTTACGGTAGCGGGAGGTCCTACGAGCAGTACTTC.

This chain connects TRBV7-9 to TRBJ1-5, with TRBD1 as a possible D gene (6 bases). Trimming pared 3 bases from V and 0 bases from J, leaving 15 bases between. The CDR3 consists of 17 residues. The V gene's germline CDR1 is SEHNR and CDR2 FQNEAQ (reference sequence). The CDR3 nucleotides read TGTGCCAGCAGCTTGGGGCCGACAGGCGCTAGCAATCAGCCCCAGCATTTT. Protein: CASSLGPTGASNQPQHF.

The CDR3 nucleotides read TGTGCCAGCAGCTTAGATGGGCCTAGCACAGATACGCAGTATTTT. This translates into CASSLDGPSTDTQYF. The gene calls are TRBV6-5 and TRBJ2-3; D gene unclear. Per the germline V gene, CDR1 is MNHEY and CDR2 is SVGAGI. V dropped 6 bases and J dropped 0 bases, with 13 bases sitting between them. This CDR3 spans 15 amino acids.

The chain combines TRBV15 with TRBJ1-5; perhaps TRBD1 as D (6 bases). The V gene lost 1 base and the J gene lost 0 bases, with 10 bases spanning the gap. CDR1 and CDR2 from the germline V gene are LNHNV and YYDKDF (reference sequence). This CDR3 has 16 residues. CDR3 amino acids: CATSRGGTLSNQPQHF. The CDR3 nucleotides are TGTGCCACCAGCAGAGGGGGGACACTTAGCAATCAGCCCCAGCATTTT. Complete variable domain (other parts from reference TRBV15 and TRBJ1-5): DAMVIQNPRYQVTQFGKPVTLSCSQTLNHNVMYWYQQKSSQAPKLLFHYYDKDFNNEADTPDNFQSRRPNTSFCFLDIRSPGLGDTAMYLCATSRGGTLSNQPQHFGDGTRLSIL.

This clone has only a few counts. The same CDR3 is also encoded by other DNA sequences in this sample. The chain uses TRBV14 and TRBJ2-6, with D perhaps matching TRBD1 (6 bases). CDR3 length: 15 amino acids. The V end lost 4 bases, the J end lost 2 bases, and 9 bases lay between the germline ends. Germline-derived CDR1 and CDR2 are SGHDN and FVKESK. The CDR3 loop reads CASSLQGPGANVLTF. Here the CDR3 DNA reads TGTGCCAGCAGCCTACAGGGTCCTGGGGCCAACGTCCTGACTTTC.

In DNA, the CDR3 is TGCGCCAGCAGCCATGGGACTTCGAACACCGGGGAGCTGTTTTTT. Amino acid sequence: CASSHGTSNTGELFF. The J gene is TRBJ2-2, the V gene TRBV4-1; the D gene is possibly TRBD2 (6 bases). Trimming removed 3 bases from V and 0 bases from J, with 8 bases in between. This CDR3 spans 15 amino acids. Germline values: CDR1 MGHRA, CDR2 YSYEKL.

The chain links TRBV9 to TRBJ1-2, with 7 bases that match TRBD1. The ends lost 4 bases at V and 2 bases at J; junction bases unmatched: 2. Germline V CDR1 and CDR2: SGDLS, YYNGEE. The CDR3 has 13 amino acids. The DNA of the CDR3 is TGTGCCAGCAGCCCGACAGGGAACTATGGCTACACCTTC. Its translation is CASSPTGNYGYTF.

This chain uses TRBV7-9 with TRBJ2-2; 9 bases are shared with TRBD1. The trim removed 5 bases at V and 7 bases at J, leaving 8 bases unmatched. Per the germline V gene, CDR1 is SEHNR and CDR2 is FQNEAQ (reference sequence). The CDR3 has 15 amino acids. This CDR3 is CASSPRDRAGGELFF. The DNA for the CDR3 is TGTGCCAGCAGCCCTAGGGACAGGGCCGGCGGGGAGCTGTTTTTT.

This clone has a single count. The chain recombines TRBV6-1 with TRBJ2-7; D unresolved. The CDR3 spans 15 residues. V lost 1 base and J lost 2, with 12 bases in between. Germline V gene sequence: CDR1 MNHNS, CDR2 SASEGT. The CDR3 DNA is TGTGCCAGCAGTGAAGTGGGCAGTTCGGCCTACGAGCAGTACTTC. This encodes CASSEVGSSAYEQYF.

The chain recombines TRBV18 with TRBJ2-3, with 7 bases identical to TRBD1. The V and J ends lost 2 bases and 0 bases, in that order; junction bases with no gene match: 11. Germline assignment: CDR1 KGHSH and CDR2 LQKENI. The CDR3 spans 18 residues. The CDR3 loop reads CASSPGKGASSSTDTQYF. The CDR3, as DNA: TGTGCCAGCTCACCAGGGAAGGGGGCTTCCTCTAGCACAGATACGCAGTATTTT.

The chain carries TRBV10-2 and TRBJ2-5, with 8 bases identical to TRBD2. Germline CDR1 and CDR2: WSHSY and SAAADI. CDR3 length: 16 amino acids. V gave up 3 bases and J gave up 0 bases; unmatched junction bases: 6. The chain's CDR3 is CASSDRDSGDQETQYF. In nucleotides, the CDR3 is TGCGCCAGCAGTGATCGTGATAGCGGGGACCAAGAGACCCAGTACTTC.

This chain joins TRBV2 and TRBJ1-2, with D unclear. The CDR3 length is 16 residues. V lost 2 bases and J lost 3, with 16 bases in between. CDR1 and CDR2 from the germline V gene are SNHLY and FYNNEI. The CDR3 DNA reads as TGTGCCAGCAGTGAAAGGTCGAGGGCTGATGACTATGGCTACACCTTC. This codes for CASSERSRADDYGYTF.

The V call is TRBV11-2, the J call TRBJ1-3, with D possibly being TRBD1 (6 bases). The CDR3 runs 13 residues. Germline V lookup: CDR1 SGHAT, CDR2 FQNNGV. V was shortened by 5 bases and J by 4 bases, with 9 bases between the two germline ends. The DNA of the CDR3 is TGTGCCAGCAGCCCAGGACAGGGAAACACCATATATTTT. Amino acid sequence: CASSPGQGNTIYF.

This clone showed up just once. V gene TRBV30 combines with J gene TRBJ2-2; D not certain. From germline, CDR1 is GTSNPN and CDR2 SVGIG (reference sequence). V dropped 2 bases and J dropped 0 bases, with 13 bases sitting between them. The CDR3 has 16 amino acids. The CDR3 is CAWSRERVANTGELFF. CDR3 in DNA: TGTGCCTGGAGTAGAGAAAGAGTCGCGAACACCGGGGAGCTGTTTTTT.

In nucleotides, the CDR3 is TGCAGCGTGGAACATACGACTAGCTGGGAGACCCAGTACTTC. The encoded protein is CSVEHTTSWETQYF. The V call is TRBV29-1, the J call TRBJ2-5; 7 nucleotides agree with TRBD2. V shed 6 bases and J 5 bases; nucleotides not matched to a gene: 12. CDR1 and CDR2 (germline): SQVTM, ANQGSEA. CDR3 size: 14 residues.

In this sample, this clone turned up a few times. The chain is built from TRBV7-8 and TRBJ1-1; D unresolved. Germline V gene lookup returns CDR1 SGHVS and CDR2 FQNEAQ. V was shortened by 1 base and J by 3 bases, with 6 bases between the two germline ends. The CDR3 runs to 13 residues. The CDR3 DNA reads as TGTGCCAGCAGCTTAGTTTCCGACACTGAAGCTTTCTTT. Amino acid sequence: CASSLVSDTEAFF.

The V and J genes are TRBV6-5 and TRBJ1-3; TRBD1 agrees at 9 bases. Trimming cost V 6 bases and J 0 bases; bases outside gene matches: 3. The CDR3 is 15 amino acids. In germline, CDR1 is MNHEY, CDR2 SVGAGI. The CDR3 protein is CASRGTGYSGNTIYF. The CDR3 region has the DNA TGTGCCAGCAGAGGGACAGGGTACTCTGGAAACACCATATATTTT.

The chain has TRBV11-3 and TRBJ1-5; no firm D call. The CDR3 has 17 residues. V was shortened by 0 bases and J by 3 bases, with 15 bases between the two germline ends. Germline CDR1 SGHNT, CDR2 YENEEA. DNA of the CDR3: TGTGCCAGCAGCTTAGATCTACGTTACAGCCCCAATCAGCCCCAGCATTTT. Amino acids: CASSLDLRYSPNQPQHF.

The chain has TRBV6-1 and TRBJ1-3; D unclear. The germline V gene encodes CDR1 MNHNS and CDR2 SASEGT. The germline V and J ends were trimmed by 6 bases and 5 bases, with 8 bases remaining between them. The CDR3 has 12 residues. CDR3 region: CASSVQRNTIYF. In DNA, the CDR3 is TGTGCCAGCAGCGTACAGAGAAACACCATATATTTT.